This is a list of T cell receptor beta chains from one sample in a study of CD8 T cells in ankylosing spondylitis. A single record per CDR3 protein comes from TCRdb applying MiXCR to the 5' RACE reads. The sample has a few hundred thousand distinct CDR3 sequences; approximately 10% are singletons. What was sequenced was blood, either unsorted or a sorted T cell fraction (not recorded which). Receptors originate from a male donor with ankylosing spondylitis or in good health (not recorded which). Each CDR3 is given with its conserved first and last residue. D genes are given only for firm matches. Size is stated for part of the rows, as once, few or many counts, or as a class when the clone is expanded.

>TRBJ1-1|TRBV7-6|many|TRBD1
CASSPTPYRGRMNTEAFF
TGTGCCAGCAGCCCCACCCCGTACAGGGGCAGGATGAACACTGAAGCTTTCTTT
>TRBJ1-1|TRBV4-2|NA|TRBD1
CASSQDTSRGLGAFF
TGTGCCAGCAGCCAAGATACCTCCAGGGGGCTGGGTGCTTTCTTT
>TRBJ2-2|TRBV3-1|NA|NA
CASSQDLKGAGELFF
TGTGCCAGCAGCCAAGATTTGAAGGGGGCCGGGGAGCTGTTTTTT
>TRBJ1-5|TRBV5-1|many|NA
CASSLASGDNQPQHF
TGCGCCAGCAGCTTGGCTTCGGGGGACAATCAGCCCCAGCATTTT
>TRBJ2-3|TRBV29-1|many|NA
CSAGEGFLLNTQYF
TGCAGCGCAGGCGAAGGTTTCCTACTGAATACGCAGTATTTT
>TRBJ2-5|TRBV5-1|few|TRBD1
CASSLLFGTDQETQYF
TGCGCCAGCAGCTTGTTATTCGGGACAGACCAAGAGACCCAGTACTTC
>TRBJ2-5|TRBV6-5|NA|TRBD1
CASSYTGQGSQETQYF
TGTGCCAGCAGTTACACGGGACAGGGGTCCCAAGAGACCCAGTACTTC
>TRBJ2-6|TRBV12-3/TRBV12-4|many|TRBD1
CASSSGQASGANVLTF
TGTGCCAGCAGTTCCGGACAGGCTTCTGGGGCCAACGTCCTGACTTTC
>TRBJ1-1|TRBV28|NA|NA
CATIEAPTAEAFF
TGTGCCACGATTGAGGCACCTACCGCTGAAGCTTTCTTT
>TRBJ2-5|TRBV3-1|NA|TRBD2
CASSRERASGQETQYF
TGTGCCAGCAGCCGTGAGAGGGCTAGCGGGCAAGAGACCCAGTACTTC
>TRBJ2-3|TRBV20-1|many|NA
CSGGGQEGTDTQYF
TGCAGTGGAGGCGGGCAGGAGGGAACAGATACGCAGTATTTT
>TRBJ2-5|TRBV7-2|NA|TRBD2
CASSLRASGEETQYF
TGTGCCAGCAGCTTAAGGGCTAGCGGGGAAGAGACCCAGTACTTC
>TRBJ2-1|TRBV5-1|many|NA
CASSSSGLTTRHNYNEQFF
TGCGCCAGCAGCTCCTCGGGACTGACGACCAGACACAACTACAATGAGCAGTTCTTC
>TRBJ2-3|TRBV5-1|many|NA
CASSLEDGSDTQYF
TGCGCCAGCAGCCTAGAGGACGGATCAGATACGCAGTATTTT
>TRBJ2-4|TRBV15|NA|NA
CATRASSDFIVAKNIQYF
TGTGCCACCAGGGCTAGTAGCGATTTTATTGTCGCCAAAAACATTCAGTACTTC
>TRBJ2-3|TRBV20-1|many|TRBD1
CSAATGQGPSDTQYF
TGCAGTGCCGCAACGGGACAGGGTCCATCAGATACGCAGTATTTT
>TRBJ2-1|TRBV9|many|NA
CASSPNEQFF
TGTGCCAGCAGCCCCAATGAGCAGTTCTTC
>TRBJ2-5|TRBV29-1|many|TRBD1
CSVGRDRTLQETQYF
TGCAGCGTAGGCCGGGACAGGACCTTACAAGAGACCCAGTACTTC
>TRBJ1-6|TRBV27|few|NA
CASSLYGGMESPLHF
TGTGCCAGCAGTTTATACGGGGGGATGGAGTCACCCCTCCACTTT
>TRBJ2-7|TRBV7-3|few|TRBD1
CASSLMSGQGAYEQYF
TGTGCCAGCAGCTTAATGTCGGGACAGGGAGCCTACGAGCAGTACTTC
>TRBJ1-5|TRBV6-1|NA|NA
CASSEAINREGQPQHF
TGTGCCAGCAGTGAGGCTATCAACAGGGAGGGACAGCCCCAGCATTTT
>TRBJ1-2|TRBV12-3/TRBV12-4|NA|TRBD1
CASSQQGARGYTF
TGTGCCAGCAGTCAACAGGGGGCGCGGGGCTACACCTTC
>TRBJ2-3|TRBV28|many|NA
CASSTLGTTRTDTQYF
TGTGCCAGCAGCACCTTGGGGACCACTCGAACAGATACGCAGTATTTT